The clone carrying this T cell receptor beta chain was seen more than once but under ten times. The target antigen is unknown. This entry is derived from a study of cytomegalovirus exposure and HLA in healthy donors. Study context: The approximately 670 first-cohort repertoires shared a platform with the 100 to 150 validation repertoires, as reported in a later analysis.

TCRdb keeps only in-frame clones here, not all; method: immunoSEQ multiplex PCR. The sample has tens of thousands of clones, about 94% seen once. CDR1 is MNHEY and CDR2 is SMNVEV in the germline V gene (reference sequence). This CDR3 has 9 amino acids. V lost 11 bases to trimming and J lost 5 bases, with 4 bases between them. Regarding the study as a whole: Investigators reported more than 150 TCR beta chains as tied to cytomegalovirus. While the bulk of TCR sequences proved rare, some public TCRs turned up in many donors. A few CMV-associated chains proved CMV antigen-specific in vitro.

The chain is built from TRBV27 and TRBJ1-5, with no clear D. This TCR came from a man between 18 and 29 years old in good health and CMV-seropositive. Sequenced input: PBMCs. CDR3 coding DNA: TGTGCCGACTATCAGCCCCAGCATTTT. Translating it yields CADYQPQHF.